One TCR beta chain is described in this entry. CDR1 is SGHVS and CDR2 is FNYEAQ in the germline V gene. V lost 4 bases to trimming and J lost 1 base, with 10 bases between them. The CDR3 has 14 amino acids. The assay was immunoSEQ multiplex PCR, and TCRdb's table has in-frame clones only and misses some. The table shows some 130,000 clones, with roughly 89% occurring only once. This sample was included in a study of control samples from healthy donors and cancer patients. Sequenced: blood. The receptor comes from a man aged 18 to 29 in good health. This chain links TRBV7-6 with TRBJ2-5; TRBD1 might be the D (7 bases). As DNA, the CDR3 is TGTGCCAGCAGCTCAGGGGGGCTCCAAGAGACCCAGTACTTC. This translates into CASSSGGLQETQYF.